The 32 T cell receptor beta chains reported below all come from one sample, sequenced in a study of molecular identifiers for immune sequencing clone quantification. Each CDR3 protein is one row after TCRdb ran MiXCR on the PCR reads. The table has about 640,000 distinct CDR3 sequences, about 20% seen once. Sequencing was done on a sample of naive CD8+ T cells from blood, with Jurkat cell RNA spiked in. Subset meaning: FACS-sorted CD8+CD4-CCR7+CD45RA+ naive T cells. Receptor source: a human donor in good health. Some libraries in this study had Jurkat cell RNA spiked in.

There are a few counts of this clonotype. This chain uses TRBV4-1 with TRBJ2-3; 10 positions match TRBD2. V lost 1 base, J lost 1 base, and 11 bases stayed unmatched. CDR1 and CDR2 from the germline V gene are MGHRA and YSYEKL. The CDR3 extends over 19 amino acids. In DNA, the CDR3 is TGCGCCAGCAGCCAAGTAAAGGCTAGCGGGAGTATGGGCACAGATACGCAGTATTTT. Its protein is CASSQVKASGSMGTDTQYF.

This clonotype was observed a few times. V gene TRBV27 combines with J gene TRBJ1-6, with TRBD1 identical over 9 bases. In germline, CDR1 is MNHEY, CDR2 SMNVEV (reference sequence). This CDR3 has 16 residues. V shed 0 bases, J shed 6 bases, and the junction held 3 bases outside the gene matches. The CDR3 DNA sequence: TGTGCCAGCAGTTTATCGGAGGGACAGGGTAATTCACCCCTCCACTTT. Protein product: CASSLSEGQGNSPLHF.

This clonotype was counted only a few times. The rearrangement links TRBV6-2 or TRBV6-3 to TRBJ2-7; D is uncertain. V was cut by 4 bases and J by 5 bases, with 9 bases left in between. Per germline, CDR1 MNHEY and CDR2 SVGEGT. The CDR3 is made up of 12 amino acids. The DNA of the CDR3 is TGTGCCAGCAGTTTTGGGCCTGACGAGCAGTACTTC. Its translation is CASSFGPDEQYF.

This clonotype was seen repeatedly, ten times or more. This chain links TRBV20-1 with TRBJ1-6, with 11 bases that match TRBD1. This CDR3 is built from 16 residues. The J segment lost 14 bases and the V segment lost 1 base, leaving 13 bases of the junction unmatched. From germline, CDR1 is DFQATT and CDR2 SNEGSKA (reference sequence). CDR3: CSARAEDRGLPRALHF. The DNA for the CDR3 is TGCAGTGCTAGAGCCGAGGACAGGGGGCTACCTAGGGCCCTCCACTTT.

This clonotype was recorded many times. This chain connects TRBV4-1 to TRBJ1-5, with 8 bases matching TRBD1. Germline V gene data show CDR1 as MGHRA and CDR2 as YSYEKL. The CDR3 has 15 amino acids. V lost 4 bases to trimming and J lost 3 bases; unmatched junction nucleotides: 5. CDR3 sequence: CASSLLQGDNQPQHF. The CDR3 DNA reads TGCGCCAGCAGCCTCTTACAGGGGGACAATCAGCCCCAGCATTTT.

Notes on this clonotype: A much larger clone lies a single base off, so this may be a read error. V usage is TRBV12-3 or TRBV12-4 and J usage is TRBJ2-5; 7 bases are shared with TRBD2. The CDR3 contains 15 residues. Losses at the gene ends were 3 bases for V and 1 base for J; bases not matched to a gene: 5. Here the CDR3 DNA reads TGTGCCAGCAGTTTGGGGGAGGGAAGCCAAGAGACCCAGTACTTC. Translation: CASSLGEGSQETQYF.

The chain employs TRBV12-3 or TRBV12-4 and TRBJ2-5; the D gene is possibly TRBD1 (5 bases). The CDR3 spans 15 residues. V was pared by 5 bases and J by 5 bases, with 18 bases between. This CDR3 reads CASSLRTIPGETQYF. The CDR3 region has the DNA TGTGCCAGCAGTCTACGGACAATTCCCGGGGAGACCCAGTACTTC.

This clonotype was detected only a few times. The chain links TRBV29-1 to TRBJ2-1; no definite D call. CDR3 length: 14 residues. Germline V lookup: CDR1 SQVTM, CDR2 ANQGSEA. Trimming cost V 0 bases and J 4 bases, with 10 bases left between them. CDR3 loop: CSVEERDNYNEQFF. CDR3 bases: TGCAGCGTTGAAGAACGAGACAATTACAATGAGCAGTTCTTC.

The CDR3 bases are TGCGCCAGCAGCCAAGTTTCACCCGCGGGAGTTTCCTACGAGCAGTACTTC. Protein sequence: CASSQVSPAGVSYEQYF. The J gene is TRBJ2-7, the V gene TRBV4-1; 7 bases agree with TRBD2. The CDR3 loop spans 17 amino acids. The V segment lost 1 base and the J segment 1 base; nucleotides outside the gene matches: 10. Germline V gene lookup returns CDR1 MGHRA and CDR2 YSYEKL.

There are a few counts of this clonotype. The rearrangement joins TRBV5-5 to TRBJ1-5, with a tentative D call TRBD1 (5 bases). The CDR3 has 14 residues. Between the trimmed V and J ends, which lost 3 bases and 3 bases, there was a span of 10 bases. The germline CDR1 and CDR2 sequences are SGHKS and YYEKEE (reference sequence). The CDR3 coding sequence is TGTGCCAGCAGCTCGGGGACCGACAATCAGCCCCAGCATTTT. It encodes CASSSGTDNQPQHF.

At least ten counts were recorded for this clonotype. The CDR3 region is CASISNTEAFF. The CDR3 DNA sequence: TGTGCCAGCATCTCAAACACTGAAGCTTTCTTT. The rearrangement uses TRBV6-5 and TRBJ1-1, with D unresolved. The germline V gene has CDR1 MNHEY and CDR2 SVGAGI. Trimming shortened V by 7 bases and J by 2 bases, and 5 bases separated the two germline ends. CDR3 length: 11 residues.

This clonotype appeared many times. The chain carries TRBV7-9 and TRBJ2-5; D might be TRBD1 (5 bases). The germline V and J ends were trimmed by 2 bases and 5 bases, with 12 bases remaining between them. Germline V CDR1 and CDR2: SEHNR, FQNEAQ (reference sequence). This CDR3 comprises 14 residues. The CDR3 bases are TGTGCCAGCAGCTTAACCGACAGATGGGAGACCCAGTACTTC. It encodes CASSLTDRWETQYF.

This clonotype was observed many times. The chain carries TRBV12-3 or TRBV12-4 and TRBJ1-5; 9 bases are a match to TRBD1. With 6 bases clipped from V and 5 bases from J, the junction kept 8 bases outside the gene matches. This CDR3 contains 15 residues. CDR3 residues: CASRLGQGMYQPQHF. The CDR3 DNA follows: TGTGCCAGCAGACTCGGACAGGGGATGTATCAGCCCCAGCATTTT.

CDR3 loop: CSVEEGEQFF. Written as DNA, the CDR3 is TGCAGCGTCGAGGAGGGGGAGCAGTTCTTC. This chain joins TRBV29-1 and TRBJ2-1, with TRBD2 as a possible D gene (6 bases). The CDR3 covers 10 residues. The V and J ends lost 6 bases and 10 bases respectively, with 10 bases between them. CDR1 is SQVTM and CDR2 is ANQGSEA in the germline V gene.

The sample holds many counts of this clonotype. The gene calls are TRBV6-6 and TRBJ2-5; 7 positions match TRBD1. This CDR3 has 14 amino acids. Germline V CDR1 and CDR2: MNHNY, SVGAGI (reference sequence). J gave up 2 bases and V 5 bases, and 5 bases lay outside the gene matches. The CDR3 DNA reads TGTGCCAGCAGTCCCACGGGACAGCAAGAGACCCAGTACTTC. Encoded protein: CASSPTGQQETQYF.

V and J are TRBV7-9 and TRBJ1-6; no clear D gene. Trimming removed 5 bases from V and 9 bases from J, with 14 bases in between. This CDR3 has 14 amino acids. The germline V gene encodes CDR1 SEHNR and CDR2 FQNEAQ (reference sequence). CDR3 nucleotide sequence: TGTGCCAGCAGCCATAGTGGAGTGGGTTCACCCCTCCACTTT. Protein: CASSHSGVGSPLHF.

Points on this clonotype: A much more abundant neighbour one base away suggests this may be a read error. J is TRBJ2-5 and V is TRBV7-9; 8 bases are shared with TRBD1. The CDR3 contains 15 residues. Germline lookup yields CDR1 SEHNR and CDR2 FQNEAQ (reference sequence). The CDR3 is CACSLDRVSVETQYF. In DNA form, the CDR3 reads TGTGCCTGCAGTCTGGACAGGGTATCAGTGGAGACCCAGTACTTC.

This clonotype was recorded many times. This chain links TRBV19 with TRBJ2-7, with TRBD2 matching over 12 bases. CDR1 LNHDA and CDR2 SQIVND come from the germline V gene (reference sequence). The length of the CDR3 is 14 residues. Unmatched junction bases numbered 0, after V lost 5 bases and J lost 1 base. In DNA form, the CDR3 reads TGTGCCAGTAGTGGGACTAGCGGGTCCTACGAGCAGTACTTC. Translating it yields CASSGTSGSYEQYF.

There are many counts of this clonotype. The CDR3 DNA follows: TGTGCCAGTCCAGACGGGACTAGCGGGAACTGCTACGAGCAGTACTTC. Translating gives CASPDGTSGNCYEQYF. This chain links TRBV19 with TRBJ2-7, with 13 bases lining up with TRBD2. Germline loops: CDR1 LNHDA, CDR2 SQIVND (reference sequence). V shed 8 bases and J 3 bases; nucleotides not matched to a gene: 10. The CDR3 is 16 residues long.

This clonotype was detected only a few times. The V call is TRBV27, the J call TRBJ1-2, with D tentatively TRBD1 (5 bases). Germline V gene data show CDR1 as MNHEY and CDR2 as SMNVEV (reference sequence). The CDR3 consists of 15 residues. V lost 5 bases to trimming and J lost 8 bases, with 21 bases between them. The CDR3 DNA reads TGTGCCAGCAGTCCCCGGGACGGCGCCCCTGGGGGCTACACCTTC. The encoded protein is CASSPRDGAPGGYTF.

This clonotype was picked up many times. This chain connects TRBV4-3 to TRBJ1-2; the match to TRBD1 covers 12 bases. The CDR3 is made up of 17 amino acids. J was trimmed by 8 bases and V by 2 bases; bases with no gene match: 12. Germline-derived CDR1 and CDR2 are LGHNA and YSLEER. CDR3 in amino acids: CASSQIQLGQGAFGYTF. CDR3 bases: TGCGCCAGCAGCCAAATACAACTGGGACAGGGGGCGTTCGGCTACACCTTC.

Comment on this clonotype: Possible read error: a much larger clone is one base away. V is TRBV20-1 and J is TRBJ2-7; D tentatively reads TRBD1 or TRBD2 (5 bases each). Germline CDR1 is DFQATT and CDR2 is SNEGSKA (reference sequence). V dropped 1 base and J dropped 5 bases, with 24 bases sitting between them. This CDR3 has 17 residues. The CDR3 is CSARATSGRGIVDEQYF. CDR3 bases: TGCAGTGCTAGAGCTACTTCGGGACGGGGTATTGTTGACGAGCAGTACTTC.

This clonotype was observed many times. V gene TRBV6-2 or TRBV6-3 combines with J gene TRBJ1-3; 7 positions match TRBD1. CDR1 MNHEY and CDR2 SVGEGT come from the germline V gene. The V segment lost 5 bases and the J segment 0 bases; nucleotides outside the gene matches: 7. The CDR3 is 16 residues long. The CDR3 sequence: CASSGWTGYSGNTIYF. In DNA form, the CDR3 reads TGTGCCAGCAGTGGATGGACAGGATACTCTGGAAACACCATATATTTT.

A few counts support this clonotype. J is TRBJ2-3 and V is TRBV24-1; D ambiguous. Germline V lookup: CDR1 KGHDR, CDR2 SFDVKD. Trimming took 0 bases from V and 4 from J, leaving 4 bases between them. CDR3 length equals 13 residues. The CDR3 DNA reads as TGTGCCACCAGTGATTTGAGTTCAGATACGCAGTATTTT. Translated: CATSDLSSDTQYF.

This clonotype was seen at least ten times. The J gene is TRBJ2-1, the V gene TRBV4-1; D might be TRBD1 (6 bases). Germline-derived CDR1 and CDR2 are MGHRA and YSYEKL. Deletions cut 0 bases from V and 7 bases from J, with 10 bases between. CDR3 length: 14 amino acids. CDR3 sequence (DNA): TGCGCCAGCAGCCAAGAATACAGGGTAAATGAGCAGTTCTTC. Amino acid sequence: CASSQEYRVNEQFF.

V usage is TRBV20-1 and J usage is TRBJ2-3; 10 bases agree with TRBD1. The CDR3 spans 15 residues. V gave up 6 bases and J gave up 3 bases; unmatched junction bases: 9. Germline assignment: CDR1 DFQATT and CDR2 SNEGSKA (reference sequence). As DNA, the CDR3 is TGCAGTGCAAACGACAGGGGGCTAAGAACAGATACGCAGTATTTT. Translated, it gives CSANDRGLRTDTQYF.

Points on this clonotype: A much bigger clone sits one base away, suggesting this may be a read error. The chain has TRBV27 and TRBJ1-1, with D hard to call. This CDR3 region has 13 residues. CDR1 is MNHEY, CDR2 SMNVEV, per germline (reference sequence). CDR3 in DNA: TGTGCCAGCAGTGGAAGACGGTCCACTGAAGCTCTCTTT. This gives the protein CASSGRRSTEALF.

The V call is TRBV25-1, the J call TRBJ2-2; D may be TRBD1 or TRBD2 (5 bases each). This CDR3 comprises 13 residues. CDR1 and CDR2 (germline): MGHDK, SYGVNS. Trimming took off 2 bases at V and 8 bases at J, with 9 bases between the two ends. The CDR3 nucleotides are TGTGCCAGCAGTGAAGGGACCCCGGGGGAGCTGTTTTTT. It translates to CASSEGTPGELFF.

This clonotype showed up many times. V usage is TRBV7-6 and J usage is TRBJ2-3; 7 bases are a match to TRBD2. Per germline, CDR1 SGHVS and CDR2 FNYEAQ. With 1 base clipped from V and 5 bases from J, the junction kept 6 bases outside the gene matches. This CDR3 spans 15 amino acids. The DNA for the CDR3 is TGTGCCAGCAGCTTAGAGGGACTATCCTTAGATACGCAGTATTTT. It is translated as CASSLEGLSLDTQYF.

This clonotype has at least ten counts. V gene TRBV30 combines with J gene TRBJ1-5; D unresolved. The CDR3 covers 13 residues. Deletions cut 2 bases from V and 0 bases from J, with 5 bases between. CDR1 and CDR2 from the germline V gene are GTSNPN and SVGIG (reference sequence). The CDR3 loop reads CAWSIGSNQPQHF. The DNA of the CDR3 is TGTGCCTGGAGTATAGGTAGCAATCAGCCCCAGCATTTT.

There are many counts of this clonotype. The rearrangement joins TRBV9 to TRBJ2-5; D is possibly TRBD2 (5 bases). The CDR3 sequence is 14 residues long. Germline assignment: CDR1 SGDLS and CDR2 YYNGEE. Trimming removed 3 bases at V and 4 bases at J, with 13 bases between. The CDR3, as DNA: TGTGCCAGCAGCGCCGGCGGACTGTCAGAGACCCAGTACTTC. Its translation: CASSAGGLSETQYF.

V is TRBV11-2 and J is TRBJ2-2; 9 bases line up with TRBD1. The length of the CDR3 is 14 residues. After removal of 6 bases from V and 6 bases from J, the junction contained 5 bases not matched to a gene. Per the germline V gene, CDR1 is SGHAT and CDR2 is FQNNGV. This CDR3 is CASSTGGPSGELFF. CDR3 nucleotides: TGTGCCAGCAGTACAGGGGGCCCTTCCGGGGAGCTGTTTTTT.